Here is one T cell receptor beta chain with its context. This specimen belongs to a study of blood T cells in healthy people across ages. PCR was performed a second time for about 7 to 12 cycles using a sample-barcoded 5' primer and a J-beta primer mix. TCRdb re-called the 5' RACE reads through MiXCR, storing one row per CDR3 protein. The repertoire has over a million distinct CDR3 sequences, 40% to 50% of them found once; the top ten carry 7% to 9%. V shed 5 bases and J 3 bases; nucleotides not matched to a gene: 4. The CDR3 consists of 13 residues. CDR1 and CDR2 from the germline V gene are SGHTA and FQGNSA.

The chain recombines TRBV7-2 with TRBJ2-7, with 7 bases identical to TRBD1. This TCR was sampled from a woman under 30 in good health. The sample consisted of blood. The CDR3 DNA is TGTGCCAGCAGCCATTCAGGGGGCTACGAGCAGTACTTC. Amino acids: CASSHSGGYEQYF.